This T cell receptor (beta chain) was profiled in a study of CD4 T cell repertoires in COVID-19. Overall study results and limits: Sharing of several most expanded SARS-CoV-2-reactive clonotypes across memory subsets suggested intraclonal diversification.

These patients had recovered from COVID-19 ranging mild to severe. The assay was immunoSEQ multiplex PCR, and TCRdb's table has in-frame clones only and misses some. The sample has approximately 75,000 clones, around four fifths seen once; the top ten hold about 0.58%. Unmatched junction bases numbered 15, after V lost 4 bases and J lost 5 bases. The CDR3 runs to 17 residues. Per germline, CDR1 KGHSH and CDR2 LQKENI. With respect to this clone: Its specificity is unknown.

The source was CD4+ T cells from peripheral blood, collected after recovery from COVID-19. This chain joins TRBV18 and TRBJ2-5, with 8 bases aligning to TRBD1. The sequence was collected from a human donor who had COVID-19. CDR3 in DNA: TGTGCCAGCTCACAAGCCTTTGAGGCAGGGGGCCGGGAGACCCAGTACTTC. Translation: CASSQAFEAGGRETQYF.